This entry lists 30 T cell receptor beta chains sequenced from one sample in a study of T cells in Graves' hyperthyroidism and ophthalmopathy. Amplified TCR beta CDR3 regions came from RNA transcripts. HTBI primers drove first-round RT-PCR of the TCR CDR3. TCRdb analysed the multiplex PCR reads with MiXCR anew, one entry per CDR3 protein. The sample carries hundreds of thousands of distinct CDR3 sequences, around a fifth recorded once. Sample: blood. Source of these receptors: a woman aged 70-85 years with Graves' ophthalmopathy.

Only one count was recorded for this clonotype. This rearrangement joins TRBV30 to TRBJ2-1, with a tentative D call TRBD2 (5 bases). Trimming left V 0 bases short and J 8 bases short, with 5 bases between. The CDR3 has 11 residues. Germline lookup yields CDR1 GTSNPN and CDR2 SVGIG (reference sequence). The CDR3, as DNA: TGTGCCTGGAGTGTTAGCGATGAGCAGTTCTTC. Translating it yields CAWSVSDEQFF.

V is TRBV19 and J is TRBJ1-2; TRBD1 agrees at 8 bases. This CDR3 has 12 residues. Germline V gene lookup returns CDR1 LNHDA and CDR2 SQIVND (reference sequence). Germline trimming cut 3 bases from V and 11 bases from J; bases unmatched to any gene: 5. In DNA form, the CDR3 reads TGTGCCAGTAGTATGGGAGACAGGGGTTACACCTTC. Translated, it gives CASSMGDRGYTF.

The rearrangement links TRBV7-3 to TRBJ2-3; 7 nucleotides line up with TRBD2. V was pared by 5 bases and J by 1 base, with 12 bases of the junction left unmatched. From germline, CDR1 is SGHTA and CDR2 FQGTGA. The CDR3 is 17 residues long. DNA of the CDR3: TGTGCCAGCAGCCCCACTAGCGCGGGCGTGGGCACAGATACGCAGTATTTT. Its protein is CASSPTSAGVGTDTQYF.

A few counts support this clonotype. The V gene is TRBV15, the J gene TRBJ2-1, with 9 bases fitting TRBD2. The germline V gene encodes CDR1 LNHNV and CDR2 YYDKDF (reference sequence). This CDR3 has 17 residues. With V trimmed by 0 bases and J by 5 bases, 8 bases remained unmatched. The CDR3, as DNA: TGTGCCACCAGCAGAGATTTTCTAGCGGGGATACACAATGAGCAGTTCTTC. This encodes CATSRDFLAGIHNEQFF.

The chain links TRBV20-1 to TRBJ1-6; maybe TRBD1 (5 bases). The CDR3 runs 15 residues. V dropped 6 bases and J dropped 6 bases, with 18 bases sitting between them. Germline V gene lookup returns CDR1 DFQATT and CDR2 SNEGSKA (reference sequence). The CDR3 here is CSAIGTTRGNSPLHF. The DNA for the CDR3 is TGCAGTGCCATCGGGACGACGAGGGGTAATTCACCCCTCCACTTT.

This clonotype was picked up a small number of times. V and J are TRBV6-1 and TRBJ1-2, with TRBD1 as a possible D gene (6 bases). V lost 7 bases and J 2 bases, leaving 14 bases between the germline ends. Germline CDR1 is MNHNS and CDR2 is SASEGT. CDR3 length: 14 residues. The CDR3 is CASIPGTKNYGYTF. CDR3 in DNA: TGTGCCAGCATTCCCGGGACAAAAAACTATGGCTACACCTTC.

The V and J genes are TRBV20-1 and TRBJ2-1; 7 nucleotides match TRBD2. Germline assignment: CDR1 DFQATT and CDR2 SNEGSKA (reference sequence). After removal of 3 bases from V and 0 bases from J, the junction contained 2 bases not matched to a gene. There are 14 residues in the CDR3. CDR3 sequence reads: CSASGRISYNEQFF. For the CDR3, the DNA is TGCAGTGCTAGCGGGAGGATCTCCTACAATGAGCAGTTCTTC.

This clonotype has only one observation. This chain joins TRBV7-2 and TRBJ1-3; D unresolved. Germline V gene sequence: CDR1 SGHTA, CDR2 FQGNSA. This CDR3 is built from 16 residues. The V and J ends lost 6 bases and 0 bases respectively, with 15 bases between them. DNA of the CDR3: TGTGCCAGCAGGCCACAGCGAATCCTCTCTGGAAACACCATATATTTT. Amino acid sequence: CASRPQRILSGNTIYF.

The chain has TRBV28 and TRBJ1-1; 7 bases line up with TRBD1. This CDR3 spans 17 amino acids. Germline V CDR1 and CDR2: MDHEN, SYDVKM. Trimming removed 2 bases from V and 4 bases from J; junction bases left unmatched: 13. CDR3 DNA: TGTGCCAGCAGTTTAGGGACGGGGGCAGGGGGGACCACTGAAGCTTTCTTT. Translating gives CASSLGTGAGGTTEAFF.

This clonotype was detected once. The rearrangement joins TRBV30 to TRBJ1-2; 7 positions agree with TRBD1. CDR1 is GTSNPN, CDR2 SVGIG, per germline (reference sequence). The CDR3 contains 15 residues. V gave up 2 bases and J gave up 3 bases; unmatched junction bases: 9. The chain's CDR3 is CAWSPAGGSYYGYTF. Written as DNA, the CDR3 is TGTGCCTGGAGTCCCGCAGGGGGGTCGTACTATGGCTACACCTTC.

This clonotype came up once. The chain combines TRBV13 with TRBJ1-2; D gene uncertain. Germline V lookup: CDR1 PRHDT, CDR2 FYEKMQ (reference sequence). This CDR3 contains 13 residues. V was cut by 10 bases and J by 8 bases, with 20 bases left in between. The CDR3 nucleotides are TGTGCCATCCCCAGCGGGGTTTGGCGGGGCTACACCTTC. This codes for CAIPSGVWRGYTF.

This clonotype was detected only a few times. The J gene is TRBJ2-7, the V gene TRBV10-1; 9 bases are shared with TRBD1. The V gene's germline CDR1 is WNHNN and CDR2 SYGVQD (reference sequence). The CDR3 extends over 17 amino acids. The V and J ends lost 0 bases and 6 bases, in that order; junction bases with no gene match: 12. CDR3 loop: CASSESRTGAHPREQYF. The CDR3, as DNA: TGCGCCAGCAGTGAGTCGAGGACAGGGGCTCACCCACGCGAGCAGTACTTC.

J is TRBJ2-6 and V is TRBV2; D is possibly TRBD1 (5 bases). Germline CDR1 and CDR2: SNHLY and FYNNEI. V lost 6 bases and J 0 bases, leaving 12 bases between the germline ends. This CDR3 has 16 amino acids. For the CDR3, the DNA is TGTGCCAGCAGCAAACAGGTGTCCTCTGGGGCCAACGTCCTGACTTTC. Its protein is CASSKQVSSGANVLTF.

V and J are TRBV19 and TRBJ2-1; D is unclear. CDR1 LNHDA and CDR2 SQIVND come from the germline V gene (reference sequence). V was trimmed by 3 bases and J by 9 bases, leaving 15 bases between them. The CDR3 contains 14 residues. The CDR3 region has the DNA TGTGCCAGTAGTATGGAAACAGTCTGGGGTGAGCAGTTCTTC. This gives the protein CASSMETVWGEQFF.

V is TRBV28 and J is TRBJ2-7, with D hard to call. V was cut by 8 bases and J by 1 base, with 9 bases left in between. Germline V gene lookup returns CDR1 MDHEN and CDR2 SYDVKM. CDR3 length: 12 amino acids. Here the CDR3 DNA reads TGTGCCAGCGATTTGTTGTCCTACGAGCAGTACTTC. Translating it yields CASDLLSYEQYF. The whole variable domain, filled in from reference TRBV28 and TRBJ2-7, reads DVKVTQSSRYLVKRTGEKVFLECVQDMDHENMFWYRQDPGLGLRLIYFSYDVKMKEKGDIPEGYSVSREKKERFSLILESASTNQTSMYLCASDLLSYEQYFGPGTRLTVT.

The chain employs TRBV10-3 and TRBJ1-1, with D perhaps matching TRBD1 (6 bases). The CDR3 covers 14 residues. The V end was cut by 0 bases, the J end by 6 bases, with 11 bases between. From germline, CDR1 is ENHRY and CDR2 SYGVKD. The CDR3 sequence is CAISESQGYPEAFF. In nucleotides, the CDR3 is TGTGCCATCAGTGAGTCACAGGGATACCCTGAAGCTTTCTTT.

For this clonotype: This clone may be a read error of a much larger clone one base away. The genes are TRBV11-2 and TRBJ2-7; 10 nucleotides align to TRBD2. The CDR3 consists of 15 residues. Germline V gives CDR1 SGHAT, CDR2 FQNNGV. V lost 5 bases and J lost 5; bases outside the gene matches: 9. The CDR3 is CASSPRGLALNEQYF. DNA of the CDR3: TGTGCCAGCAGCCCACGGGGACTAGCGTTGAACGAGCAGTACTTC.

The chain carries TRBV3-1 and TRBJ2-7; 9 bases agree with TRBD2. The length of the CDR3 is 15 residues. V trimming: 3 bases; J trimming: 3 bases; junction bases outside the gene matches: 6. Germline V gene sequence: CDR1 LGHDT, CDR2 YNNKEL (reference sequence). The CDR3 region is CASSHQPSGNYEQYF. CDR3 DNA: TGTGCCAGCAGCCATCAGCCTAGCGGGAACTACGAGCAGTACTTC.

The chain is built from TRBV29-1 and TRBJ2-3; 14 bases align to TRBD2. Germline CDR1 and CDR2: SQVTM and ANQGSEA. With 6 bases clipped from V and 1 base from J, the junction kept 9 bases outside the gene matches. The CDR3 has 17 residues. CDR3 sequence (DNA): TGCAGCGTCGCGGGACTAGCGGGGGACGGGGGCACAGATACGCAGTATTTT. Protein sequence: CSVAGLAGDGGTDTQYF.

Ten or more counts support this clonotype. The rearrangement joins TRBV15 to TRBJ2-3, with a weak D call TRBD1 (5 bases). Looked up from germline, CDR1 is LNHNV and CDR2 is YYDKDF (reference sequence). Trimming took 3 bases from V and 0 from J, leaving 7 bases between them. This CDR3 is 14 amino acids long. CDR3 sequence: CATSRKGSTDTQYF. The CDR3 nucleotides read TGTGCCACCAGCAGGAAGGGGAGCACAGATACGCAGTATTTT. The whole variable domain, filled in from reference TRBV15 and TRBJ2-3, reads DAMVIQNPRYQVTQFGKPVTLSCSQTLNHNVMYWYQQKSSQAPKLLFHYYDKDFNNEADTPDNFQSRRPNTSFCFLDIRSPGLGDTAMYLCATSRKGSTDTQYFGPGTRLTVL.

This chain uses TRBV12-3 or TRBV12-4 with TRBJ1-2; possibly TRBD1 for D (5 bases). The CDR3 consists of 14 residues. Trimming took 3 bases from V and 5 from J, leaving 13 bases between them. Written as DNA, the CDR3 is TGTGCCAGCAGTTTCGACAGTGGGGTGTATGGCTACACCTTC. Translating it yields CASSFDSGVYGYTF.

This chain connects TRBV5-1 to TRBJ1-1; D ambiguous. This CDR3 is built from 14 residues. The germline V and J ends were trimmed by 4 bases and 0 bases, with 10 bases remaining between them. Germline-derived CDR1 and CDR2 are SGHRS and YFSETQ. CDR3: CASSPSALNTEAFF. The CDR3 nucleotides are TGCGCCAGCAGCCCCTCGGCCCTGAACACTGAAGCTTTCTTT.

V is TRBV15 and J is TRBJ2-1; tentatively, D is TRBD2 (6 bases). Germline CDR1 is LNHNV and CDR2 is YYDKDF (reference sequence). V was cut by 5 bases and J by 7 bases, with 27 bases left in between. The CDR3 has 18 amino acids. The CDR3 DNA is TGTGCCACCAGCCGGAAGGGAAGATTGGGACTCGCGGGGAATGAGCAGTTCTTC. This gives the protein CATSRKGRLGLAGNEQFF.

The chain has TRBV3-2 and TRBJ2-3; the table's D call TRBD2 went unverified against the DNA. TRBV3-2 is a documented pseudogene. The CDR3 sequence is 15 residues long. The CDR3 loop is CASSHTSGRRDTQYF. In nucleotides, the CDR3 is TGTGCCAGCAGCCACACTAGCGGGAGAAGGGATACGCAGTATTTT.

This clonotype was counted at least ten times. The chain employs TRBV7-6 and TRBJ2-5; the D is unclear. This CDR3 has 12 amino acids. In germline, CDR1 is SGHVS, CDR2 FNYEAQ. V lost 1 base and J 4 bases, leaving 4 bases between the germline ends. CDR3 DNA sequence: TGTGCCAGCAGCTTAGACCCAGAGACCCAGTACTTC. It specifies CASSLDPETQYF.

Regarding this clonotype: One end of the junction does not line up with germline, which may come from a read error. This chain joins TRBV7-2 and TRBJ1-2; perhaps TRBD1 as D (6 bases). The length of the CDR3 is 16 residues. CDR1 is SGHTA, CDR2 FQGNSA, per germline. In nucleotides, the CDR3 is TGCGCCAGCAGCCAAGATAACAGGGCTTCTAACTATGGCTACACCTTC. Its protein product is CASSQDNRASNYGYTF.

This clonotype was found a few times. J is TRBJ2-1 and V is TRBV3-1; unclear D gene. Per the germline V gene, CDR1 is LGHDT and CDR2 is YNNKEL (reference sequence). The V end lost 5 bases, the J end lost 5 bases, and 13 bases lay between the germline ends. This CDR3 spans 14 amino acids. CDR3: CASSATLRNNEQFF. DNA for the CDR3: TGTGCCAGCAGCGCCACTTTGAGGAACAATGAGCAGTTCTTC.

The gene calls are TRBV6-1 and TRBJ1-1; D ambiguous. CDR3 size: 14 residues. The germline V gene has CDR1 MNHNS and CDR2 SASEGT. V lost 6 bases and J 9 bases, leaving 20 bases between the germline ends. The CDR3 protein is CASSPDPGMHKAFF. The CDR3 DNA reads as TGTGCCAGCAGCCCCGACCCCGGCATGCATAAAGCTTTCTTT.

The CDR3 sequence: CSAKAGANTGELFF. The CDR3 DNA sequence: TGCAGTGCTAAAGCAGGGGCGAACACCGGGGAGCTGTTTTTT. This chain connects TRBV20-1 to TRBJ2-2; tentatively, D is TRBD1 (6 bases). CDR1 is DFQATT, CDR2 SNEGSKA, per germline (reference sequence). The CDR3 spans 14 residues. Trimming stripped 4 bases from V and 0 bases from J, with 9 bases between.

This clonotype was counted only a few times. This chain connects TRBV3-1 to TRBJ2-2; tentatively, D is TRBD1 or TRBD2 (5 bases each). The length of the CDR3 is 16 residues. V lost 0 bases and J 6 bases, leaving 14 bases between the germline ends. Germline lookup yields CDR1 LGHDT and CDR2 YNNKEL (reference sequence). The CDR3 coding sequence is TGTGCCAGCAGCCAAGAGGGTGGGGGAAGGCCCGGGGAGCTGTTTTTT. Translating gives CASSQEGGGRPGELFF.